What follows are 29 T cell receptor beta chains derived from one specimen sequenced in a study of T cell changes during pregnancy in multiple sclerosis. TCRdb's copy holds only in-frame clones and misses some; the assay was immunoSEQ multiplex PCR. The data contain about 51,000 clones, 94% of them singletons. The source material was CD4+ T cells from peripheral blood mononuclear cells, sampled in the second trimester of pregnancy. The receptors come from a female donor with multiple sclerosis, enrolled in a pregnancy study.

On this clone itself: The sample carries other DNA sequences with the same CDR3. This chain links TRBV7-2 with TRBJ2-3, with 10 bases matching TRBD2. The V gene end was trimmed by 0 bases and the J gene end by 1 base; junction bases not matched to a gene: 1. Germline CDR1 and CDR2: SGHTA and FQGNSA. The CDR3 totals 16 residues. The CDR3 reads CASSLALAGGTDTQYF. CDR3 DNA: TGTGCCAGCAGCTTAGCTCTAGCGGGGGGCACAGATACGCAGTATTTT.

The chain employs TRBV5-1 and TRBJ2-5; possible D gene TRBD2, 6 bases. Trimming stripped 4 bases from V and 2 bases from J, with 18 bases between. The CDR3 length is 16 residues. Germline V gene data show CDR1 as SGHRS and CDR2 as YFSETQ. The chain's CDR3 is CASSLLSRGRQETQYF. The CDR3 DNA is TGCGCCAGCAGCCTCCTCTCACGGGGGAGACAAGAGACCCAGTACTTC. The full variable domain, completed using reference TRBV5-1 and TRBJ2-5, is KAGVTQTPRYLIKTRGQQVTLSCSPISGHRSVSWYQQTPGQGLQFLFEYFSETQRNKGNFPGRFSGRQFSNSRSEMNVSTLELGDSALYLCASSLLSRGRQETQYFGPGTRLLVL.

J is TRBJ1-2 and V is TRBV18; possibly TRBD1 for D (6 bases). The germline gives CDR1 KGHSH, CDR2 LQKENI. The CDR3 has 12 residues. Trimming removed 3 bases from V and 11 bases from J, with 13 bases in between. CDR3 nucleotides: TGTGCCAGCTCACCGCCACAGGGTATATACACCTTC. This gives the protein CASSPPQGIYTF.

This chain links TRBV29-1 with TRBJ2-4; D is possibly TRBD2 (7 bases). Trimming took 7 bases from V and 0 from J, leaving 13 bases between them. The CDR3 covers 14 residues. Germline CDR1 and CDR2: SQVTM and ANQGSEA. CDR3 region: CSALGGLAKNIQYF. In nucleotides, the CDR3 is TGCAGCGCCCTCGGGGGGCTAGCCAAAAACATTCAGTACTTC.

V and J are TRBV7-3 and TRBJ1-1, with D maybe TRBD1 (5 bases). There are 16 residues in the CDR3. Germline V CDR1 and CDR2: SGHTA, FQGTGA. The germline V and J ends were trimmed by 2 bases and 2 bases, with 15 bases remaining between them. This CDR3 is CASSLGSWGSNTEAFF. CDR3 DNA sequence: TGTGCCAGCAGCTTAGGTTCGTGGGGCAGTAACACTGAAGCTTTCTTT.

The chain links TRBV6-5 to TRBJ2-7, with TRBD2 identical over 13 bases. This CDR3 contains 15 residues. V shed 2 bases, J shed 5 bases, and the junction held 3 bases outside the gene matches. From germline, CDR1 is MNHEY and CDR2 SVGAGI. The CDR3 protein is CASSYGTSGVDEQYF. In DNA, the CDR3 is TGTGCCAGCAGTTACGGGACTAGCGGGGTCGACGAGCAGTACTTC.

The rearrangement links TRBV5-4 to TRBJ1-4; TRBD1 agrees at 11 bases. CDR3 size: 16 residues. The germline V gene has CDR1 SGHNT and CDR2 YYREEE (reference sequence). Unmatched junction bases numbered 7, after V lost 4 bases and J lost 5 bases. CDR3 in amino acids: CASSQGQGASNEKLFF. CDR3 nucleotide sequence: TGTGCCAGCAGCCAAGGACAGGGGGCGTCGAATGAAAAACTGTTTTTT.

To note about this clone: Other DNA sequences in the same sample also yield this CDR3. The chain combines TRBV6-6 with TRBJ1-1; TRBD1 might be the D (6 bases). The CDR3 spans 16 residues. Between the trimmed V and J ends, which lost 0 bases and 1 base, there was a span of 12 bases. Germline V lookup: CDR1 MNHNY, CDR2 SVGAGI (reference sequence). CDR3 nucleotide sequence: TGTGCCAGCAGTTACTCTTTGACAGGTCAGAACACTGAAGCTTTCTTT. It specifies CASSYSLTGQNTEAFF.

The chain joins TRBV4-3 to TRBJ2-1, with 7 positions matching TRBD1. V shed 4 bases, J shed 2 bases, and the junction held 5 bases outside the gene matches. The germline V gene has CDR1 LGHNA and CDR2 YSLEER. The CDR3 length is 15 residues. CDR3 DNA: TGCGCCAGCAGCCGAGACAGGGTGGCCTACAATGAGCAGTTCTTC. Translated: CASSRDRVAYNEQFF.

This chain links TRBV11-2 with TRBJ2-7, with 7 bases lining up with TRBD1. The CDR3 contains 14 residues. With 3 bases clipped from V and 2 bases from J, the junction kept 4 bases outside the gene matches. Germline V gene lookup returns CDR1 SGHAT and CDR2 FQNNGV. This chain's CDR3 is CASSFVRGPYEQYF. The CDR3 DNA reads as TGTGCCAGCAGCTTTGTTAGGGGGCCCTACGAGCAGTACTTC.

This clone appeared once. CDR3 bases: TGCGCCAGCAACGGACAGGACGGCCGCCCTTATAGCAATCAGCCCCAGCATTTT. Amino acid sequence: CASNGQDGRPYSNQPQHF. The chain recombines TRBV5-1 with TRBJ1-5, with 7 bases that match TRBD1. With V trimmed by 6 bases and J by 0 bases, 15 bases remained unmatched. The CDR3 contains 18 residues. CDR1 SGHRS and CDR2 YFSETQ come from the germline V gene.

The V call is TRBV9, the J call TRBJ2-3; D gene ambiguous. Per the germline V gene, CDR1 is SGDLS and CDR2 is YYNGEE. Deletions cut 0 bases from V and 6 bases from J, with 8 bases between. This CDR3 comprises 13 residues. The CDR3 DNA follows: TGTGCCAGCAGCGTAGGGTCGAGGGATACGCAGTATTTT. This gives the protein CASSVGSRDTQYF.

This rearrangement joins TRBV9 to TRBJ2-3; 9 positions agree with TRBD1. Germline lookup yields CDR1 SGDLS and CDR2 YYNGEE. The CDR3 runs to 16 residues. V dropped 3 bases and J dropped 0; count of bases not matched to a gene: 5. Here the CDR3 reads CASSARQGGSTDTQYF. The CDR3 DNA sequence: TGTGCCAGCAGCGCCCGACAGGGGGGAAGCACAGATACGCAGTATTTT.

This clone showed up just once. V usage is TRBV5-8 and J usage is TRBJ1-6; 7 bases fit TRBD1. This CDR3 has 13 amino acids. The V gene end was trimmed by 6 bases and the J gene end by 10 bases; junction bases not matched to a gene: 7. CDR1 and CDR2 from the germline V gene are SGHTS and YDEGEE. The DNA for the CDR3 is TGTGCCAGCAACAGACAGGGACCGTCACCCCTCCACTTT. Protein: CASNRQGPSPLHF.

This clone has only one observation. This chain joins TRBV6-5 and TRBJ1-2; D remains ambiguous. This CDR3 contains 14 residues. V was clipped by 2 bases and J by 8 bases, with 15 bases between them. The germline gives CDR1 MNHEY, CDR2 SVGAGI. The CDR3 sequence: CASSYLPRERGYTF. In DNA, the CDR3 is TGTGCCAGCAGTTACCTCCCTCGGGAGAGAGGCTACACCTTC.

The gene calls are TRBV6-5 and TRBJ1-2; the match to TRBD1 covers 8 bases. J was trimmed by 1 base and V by 10 bases; bases with no gene match: 8. This CDR3 is built from 14 residues. Germline V gene lookup returns CDR1 MNHEY and CDR2 SVGAGI. The CDR3 DNA reads as TGTGCCACGGTCAGGACAGGGAATAACTATGGCTACACCTTC. Protein sequence: CATVRTGNNYGYTF.

The chain recombines TRBV19 with TRBJ1-2; TRBD1 is a possible D gene (6 bases). V was clipped by 1 base and J by 5 bases, with 14 bases between them. From germline, CDR1 is LNHDA and CDR2 SQIVND (reference sequence). The CDR3 covers 15 residues. The CDR3 DNA reads as TGTGCCAGTAGTATAGGGGGCAGGGGATTTTATGGCTACACCTTC. It yields the protein CASSIGGRGFYGYTF.

The chain recombines TRBV5-4 with TRBJ1-5, with D unclear. CDR3 length: 15 amino acids. V was cut by 4 bases and J by 3 bases, with 14 bases left in between. Germline V gives CDR1 SGHNT, CDR2 YYREEE (reference sequence). CDR3 amino acids: CASSIGEAPNQPQHF. Here the CDR3 DNA reads TGTGCCAGCAGCATCGGTGAAGCTCCCAATCAGCCCCAGCATTTT.

The V gene is TRBV6-5, the J gene TRBJ1-1; 8 bases are a match to TRBD1. Germline CDR1 reads MNHEY; CDR2 reads SVGAGI. With V trimmed by 6 bases and J by 1 base, 4 bases remained unmatched. The CDR3 extends over 14 amino acids. CDR3 DNA sequence: TGTGCCAGCAGGGGAGGACAGGGGAACACTGAAGCTTTCTTT. Protein product: CASRGGQGNTEAFF.

The V call is TRBV19, the J call TRBJ1-2, with 8 bases aligning to TRBD1. This CDR3 spans 15 amino acids. The germline CDR1 and CDR2 sequences are LNHDA and SQIVND (reference sequence). The junction had 4 bases not matched to a gene; V was cut back by 3 bases and J by 1 base. DNA for the CDR3: TGTGCCAGTAGTATGGACAGGGACCTTAACTATGGCTACACCTTC. Translation gives CASSMDRDLNYGYTF.

The V call is TRBV10-3, the J call TRBJ1-5; D not resolved. CDR3 length: 13 amino acids. CDR1 is ENHRY and CDR2 is SYGVKD in the germline V gene. The ends were cut back, 4 bases at V and 2 bases at J, with 6 bases in the middle. This CDR3 is CAISGRGNQPQHF. CDR3 in DNA: TGTGCCATCAGTGGGAGAGGCAATCAGCCCCAGCATTTT.

The J gene is TRBJ2-1, the V gene TRBV7-6; TRBD1 aligns across 8 bases. With 4 bases clipped from V and 12 bases from J, the junction kept 2 bases outside the gene matches. Looked up from germline, CDR1 is SGHVS and CDR2 is FNYEAQ. The CDR3 runs 11 residues. CDR3 sequence reads: CASSSDRGQFF. CDR3 DNA sequence: TGTGCCAGCAGCTCAGACAGGGGGCAGTTCTTC.

V and J are TRBV5-4 and TRBJ2-2; a possible D gene is TRBD2 (6 bases). The CDR3 spans 14 residues. V was cut by 1 base and J by 4 bases, with 8 bases left in between. Germline values: CDR1 SGHNT, CDR2 YYREEE (reference sequence). The DNA for the CDR3 is TGTGCCAGCAGCTTGCCGGGACTCACCGGGGAGCTGTTTTTT. It translates to CASSLPGLTGELFF.

This clone appeared once. The CDR3 sequence is CASSHPAGGQAISGANVLTF. The CDR3 bases are TGCGCCAGCAGCCATCCCGCGGGCGGACAGGCGATCTCTGGGGCCAACGTCCTGACTTTC. The rearrangement links TRBV4-1 to TRBJ2-6; 7 nucleotides agree with TRBD1. This CDR3 contains 20 residues. Germline V lookup: CDR1 MGHRA, CDR2 YSYEKL. With V trimmed by 3 bases and J by 0 bases, 14 bases remained unmatched.

The chain uses TRBV9 and TRBJ2-3, with D unresolved. The V gene's germline CDR1 is SGDLS and CDR2 YYNGEE. V lost 2 bases and J 1 base, leaving 11 bases between the germline ends. CDR3 length: 15 amino acids. DNA of the CDR3: TGTGCCAGCAGCGTCACCGGGTGGGGCACAGATACGCAGTATTTT. Amino acid sequence: CASSVTGWGTDTQYF.

This rearrangement joins TRBV11-2 to TRBJ1-3; D is ambiguous. CDR3 size: 14 residues. Per the germline V gene, CDR1 is SGHAT and CDR2 is FQNNGV. V lost 5 bases and J lost 8, with 16 bases in between. The CDR3 loop reads CASSPREGGYTIYF. The CDR3 coding sequence is TGTGCCAGCAGCCCGCGAGAGGGAGGATACACCATATATTTT.

V is TRBV7-2 and J is TRBJ2-5; weak D call: TRBD2 (6 bases). This CDR3 is 14 amino acids long. CDR1 SGHTA and CDR2 FQGNSA come from the germline V gene. V was shortened by 3 bases and J by 5 bases, with 13 bases between the two germline ends. The CDR3 DNA reads as TGTGCCAGCAGCTTGGGGGGTCCGGGGGAGACCCAGTACTTC. Its protein product is CASSLGGPGETQYF. Drawing the rest from reference TRBV7-2 and TRBJ2-5, the complete variable domain is GAGVSQSPSNKVTEKGKDVELRCDPISGHTALYWYRQSLGQGLEFLIYFQGNSAPDKSGLPSDRFSAERTGGSVSTLTIQRTQQEDSAVYLCASSLGGPGETQYFGPGTRLLVL.

The genes are TRBV15 and TRBJ1-5; no definite D call. Trimming cost V 1 base and J 6 bases, with 19 bases left between them. The CDR3 sequence is 17 residues long. CDR1 LNHNV and CDR2 YYDKDF come from the germline V gene (reference sequence). In DNA form, the CDR3 reads TGTGCCACCAGCAGAGGAGGAAGTTCCGCGGGAAGTCAGCCCCAGCATTTT. This codes for CATSRGGSSAGSQPQHF.

This clone was seen more than once but under ten times. The genes are TRBV2 and TRBJ1-5; 8 bases are shared with TRBD1. This CDR3 has 16 amino acids. Germline V gene lookup returns CDR1 SNHLY and CDR2 FYNNEI. The V gene end was trimmed by 3 bases and the J gene end by 3 bases; junction bases not matched to a gene: 7. The CDR3 DNA reads as TGTGCCAGCAGTGATTACCTGGACAGGGACAATCAGCCCCAGCATTTT. This sequence encodes CASSDYLDRDNQPQHF. The full variable domain, its missing parts supplied by reference TRBV2 and TRBJ1-5, is EPEVTQTPSHQVTQMGQEVILRCVPISNHLYFYWYRQILGQKVEFLVSFYNNEISEKSEIFDDQFSVERPDGSNFTLKIRSTKLEDSAMYFCASSDYLDRDNQPQHFGDGTRLSIL.